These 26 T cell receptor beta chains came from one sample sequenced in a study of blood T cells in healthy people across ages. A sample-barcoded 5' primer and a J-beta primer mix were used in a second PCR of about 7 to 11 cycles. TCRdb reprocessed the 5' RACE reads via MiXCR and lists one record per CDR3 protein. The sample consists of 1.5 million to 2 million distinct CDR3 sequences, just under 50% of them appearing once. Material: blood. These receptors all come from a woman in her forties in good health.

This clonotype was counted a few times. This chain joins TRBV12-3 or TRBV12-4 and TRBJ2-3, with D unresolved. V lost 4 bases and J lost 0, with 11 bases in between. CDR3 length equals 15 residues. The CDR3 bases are TGTGCCAGCAGTTGGGCAGACACTAGCACAGATACGCAGTATTTT. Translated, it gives CASSWADTSTDTQYF.

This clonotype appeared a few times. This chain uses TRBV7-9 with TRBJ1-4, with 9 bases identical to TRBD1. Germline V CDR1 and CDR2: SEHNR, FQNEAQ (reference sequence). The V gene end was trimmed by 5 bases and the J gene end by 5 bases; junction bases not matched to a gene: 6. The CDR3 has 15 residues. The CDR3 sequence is CASSRLGTGNEKLFF. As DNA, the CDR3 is TGTGCCAGCAGCCGCCTGGGGACAGGGAATGAAAAACTGTTTTTT.

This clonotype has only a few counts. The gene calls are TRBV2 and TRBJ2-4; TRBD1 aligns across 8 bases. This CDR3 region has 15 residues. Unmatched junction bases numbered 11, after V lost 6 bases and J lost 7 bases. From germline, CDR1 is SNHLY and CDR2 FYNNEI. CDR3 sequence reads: CASRGRTGFMNIQYF. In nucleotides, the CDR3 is TGTGCCAGCAGGGGGCGGACAGGGTTCATGAACATTCAGTACTTC.

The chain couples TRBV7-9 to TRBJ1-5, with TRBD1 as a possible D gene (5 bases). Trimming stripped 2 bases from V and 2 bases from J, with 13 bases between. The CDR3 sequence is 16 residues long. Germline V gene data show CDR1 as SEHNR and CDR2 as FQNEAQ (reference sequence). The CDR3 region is CASSLSAGQGNQPQHF. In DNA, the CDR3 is TGTGCCAGCAGCTTATCTGCAGGGCAGGGCAATCAGCCCCAGCATTTT.

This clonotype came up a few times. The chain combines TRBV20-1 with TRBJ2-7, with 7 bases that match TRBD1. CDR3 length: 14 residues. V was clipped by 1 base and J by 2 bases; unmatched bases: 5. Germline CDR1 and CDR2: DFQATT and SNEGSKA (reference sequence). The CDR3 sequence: CSARGQGRTYEQYF. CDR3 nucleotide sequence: TGCAGTGCTAGAGGACAGGGCCGGACCTACGAGCAGTACTTC.

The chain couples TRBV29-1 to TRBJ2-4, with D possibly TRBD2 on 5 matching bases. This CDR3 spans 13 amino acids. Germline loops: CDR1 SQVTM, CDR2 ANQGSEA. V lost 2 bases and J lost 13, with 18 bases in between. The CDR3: CSVETRADYGQYF. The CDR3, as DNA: TGCAGCGTTGAAACAAGGGCCGACTACGGGCAGTACTTC.

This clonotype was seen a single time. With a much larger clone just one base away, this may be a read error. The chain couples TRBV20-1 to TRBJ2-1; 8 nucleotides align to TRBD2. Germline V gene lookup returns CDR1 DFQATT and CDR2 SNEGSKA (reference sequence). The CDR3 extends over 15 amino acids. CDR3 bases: TGCAGTGCTGTACTAGCGGCTAGCTCCTACAATGAGCGGTTCTTC. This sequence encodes CSAVLAASSYNERFF.

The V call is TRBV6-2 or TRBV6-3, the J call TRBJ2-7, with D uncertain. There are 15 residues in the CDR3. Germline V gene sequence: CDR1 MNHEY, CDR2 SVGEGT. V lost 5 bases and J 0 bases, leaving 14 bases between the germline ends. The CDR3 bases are TGTGCCAGCAGTCGAGGACCGATCGTCTCCTACGAGCAGTACTTC. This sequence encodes CASSRGPIVSYEQYF.

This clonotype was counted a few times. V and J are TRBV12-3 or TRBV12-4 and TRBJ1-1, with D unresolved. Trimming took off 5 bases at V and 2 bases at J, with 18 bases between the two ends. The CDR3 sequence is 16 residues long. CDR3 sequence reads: CASSPGNSDLNTEAFF. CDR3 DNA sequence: TGTGCCAGCAGTCCCGGGAACTCTGACCTCAACACTGAAGCTTTCTTT.

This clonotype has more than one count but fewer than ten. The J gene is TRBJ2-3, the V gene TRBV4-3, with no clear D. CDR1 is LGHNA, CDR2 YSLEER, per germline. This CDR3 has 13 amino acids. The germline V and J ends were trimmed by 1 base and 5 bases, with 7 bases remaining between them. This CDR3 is CASSQGAKDTQYF. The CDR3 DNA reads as TGCGCCAGCAGCCAAGGGGCAAAAGATACGCAGTATTTT.

The CDR3 bases are TGCGCCAGCAGCTTACCCGGGACAGGGGACTACGAGCAGTACTTC. Translating gives CASSLPGTGDYEQYF. The chain uses TRBV5-1 and TRBJ2-7; TRBD1 agrees at 10 bases. V shed 2 bases and J 3 bases; nucleotides not matched to a gene: 5. The CDR3 loop spans 15 amino acids. Looked up from germline, CDR1 is SGHRS and CDR2 is YFSETQ.

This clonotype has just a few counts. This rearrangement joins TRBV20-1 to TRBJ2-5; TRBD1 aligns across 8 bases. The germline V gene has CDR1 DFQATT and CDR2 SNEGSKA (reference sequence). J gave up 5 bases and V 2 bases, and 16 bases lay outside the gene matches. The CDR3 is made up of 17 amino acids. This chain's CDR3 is CSARRVVTGGLKETQYF. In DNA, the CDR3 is TGCAGTGCTAGACGGGTGGTTACAGGGGGGTTGAAGGAGACCCAGTACTTC.

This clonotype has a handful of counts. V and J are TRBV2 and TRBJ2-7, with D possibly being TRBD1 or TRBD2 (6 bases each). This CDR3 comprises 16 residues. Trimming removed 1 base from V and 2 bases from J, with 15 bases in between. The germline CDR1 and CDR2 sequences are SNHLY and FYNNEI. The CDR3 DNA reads TGTGCCAGCAGTGAAGGGTGGAGCCGGGGGCCCTACGAGCAGTACTTC. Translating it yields CASSEGWSRGPYEQYF. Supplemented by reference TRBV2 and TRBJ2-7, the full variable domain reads EPEVTQTPSHQVTQMGQEVILRCVPISNHLYFYWYRQILGQKVEFLVSFYNNEISEKSEIFDDQFSVERPDGSNFTLKIRSTKLEDSAMYFCASSEGWSRGPYEQYFGPGTRLTVT.

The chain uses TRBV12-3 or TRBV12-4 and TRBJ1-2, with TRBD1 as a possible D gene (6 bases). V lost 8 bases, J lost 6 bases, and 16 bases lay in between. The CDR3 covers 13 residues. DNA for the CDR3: TGTGCCAGCCAGAGAGGGGGAATCCATGGCTACACCTTC. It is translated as CASQRGGIHGYTF.

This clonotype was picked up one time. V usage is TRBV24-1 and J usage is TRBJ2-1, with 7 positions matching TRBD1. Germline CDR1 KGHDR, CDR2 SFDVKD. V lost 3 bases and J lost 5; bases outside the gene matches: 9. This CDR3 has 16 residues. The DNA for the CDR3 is TGTGCCACCAGTGATCCTGACAGGGTAGTCGACAATGAGCAGTTCTTC. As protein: CATSDPDRVVDNEQFF.

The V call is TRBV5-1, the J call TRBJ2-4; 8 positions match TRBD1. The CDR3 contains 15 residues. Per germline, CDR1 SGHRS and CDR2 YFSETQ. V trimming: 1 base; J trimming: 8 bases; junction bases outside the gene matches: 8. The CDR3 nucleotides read TGCGCCAGCAGCTTGCAGGGGGCGCGTCCGGACATTCAGTACTTC. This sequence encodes CASSLQGARPDIQYF.

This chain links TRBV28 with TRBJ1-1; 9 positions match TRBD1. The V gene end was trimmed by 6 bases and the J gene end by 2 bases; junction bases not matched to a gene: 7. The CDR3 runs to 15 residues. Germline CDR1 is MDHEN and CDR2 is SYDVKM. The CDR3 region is CASSPGTGHNTEAFF. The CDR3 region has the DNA TGTGCCAGCAGCCCGGGGACAGGGCATAACACTGAAGCTTTCTTT.

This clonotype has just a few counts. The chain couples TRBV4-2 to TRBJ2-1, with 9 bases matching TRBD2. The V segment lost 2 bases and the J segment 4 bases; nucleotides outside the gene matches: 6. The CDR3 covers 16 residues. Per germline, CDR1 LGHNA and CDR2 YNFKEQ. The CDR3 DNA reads TGTGCCAGCAGCCAACTGACTAGCGGAGAGTACAATGAGCAGTTCTTC. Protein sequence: CASSQLTSGEYNEQFF.

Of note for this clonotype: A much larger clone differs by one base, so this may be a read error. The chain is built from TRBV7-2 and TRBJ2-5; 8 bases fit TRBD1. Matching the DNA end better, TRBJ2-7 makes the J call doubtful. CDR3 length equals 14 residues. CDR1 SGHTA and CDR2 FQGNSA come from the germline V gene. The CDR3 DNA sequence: TGTGCCAGCACCCCTGCGGGACAGGTAACCGAGCAGTACTTC. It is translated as CASTPAGQVTEQYF.

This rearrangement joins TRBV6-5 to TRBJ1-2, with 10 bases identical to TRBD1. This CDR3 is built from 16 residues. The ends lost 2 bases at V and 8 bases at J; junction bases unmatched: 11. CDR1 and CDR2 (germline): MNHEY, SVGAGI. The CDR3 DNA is TGTGCCAGCAGTTACCGAAATCCGGGACAGGGGATGGGCTACACCTTC. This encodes CASSYRNPGQGMGYTF.

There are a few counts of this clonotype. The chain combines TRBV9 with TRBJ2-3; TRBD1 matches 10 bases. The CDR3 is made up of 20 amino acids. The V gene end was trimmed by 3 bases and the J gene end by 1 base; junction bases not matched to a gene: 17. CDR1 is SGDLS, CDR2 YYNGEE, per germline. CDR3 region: CASSARGGQGMFTGTDTQYF. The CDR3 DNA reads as TGTGCCAGCAGCGCCAGGGGGGGACAGGGGATGTTCACGGGCACAGATACGCAGTATTTT.

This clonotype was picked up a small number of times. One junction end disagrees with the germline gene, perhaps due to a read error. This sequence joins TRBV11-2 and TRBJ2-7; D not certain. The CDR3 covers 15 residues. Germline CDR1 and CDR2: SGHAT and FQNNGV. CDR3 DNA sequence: TGTGCCAGCAGCCTAGAACCGACACGGGTCTACGAGCAGTACTTC. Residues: CASSLEPTRVYEQYF. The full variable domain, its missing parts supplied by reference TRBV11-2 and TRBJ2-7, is EAGVAQSPRYKIIEKRQSVAFWCNPISGHATLYWYQQILGQGPKLLIQFQNNGVVDDSQLPKDRFSAERLKGVDSTLKIQPAKLEDSAVYLCASSLEPTRVYEQYFGPGTRLTVT.

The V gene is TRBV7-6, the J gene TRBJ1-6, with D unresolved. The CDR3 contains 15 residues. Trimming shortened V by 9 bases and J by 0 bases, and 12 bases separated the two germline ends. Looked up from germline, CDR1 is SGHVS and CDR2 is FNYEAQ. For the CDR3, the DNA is TGTGCCAGTAAGCAGGAAGGCTCCTATAATTCACCCCTCCACTTT. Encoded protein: CASKQEGSYNSPLHF. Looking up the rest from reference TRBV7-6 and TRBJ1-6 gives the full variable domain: GAGVSQSPRYKVTKRGQDVALRCDPISGHVSLYWYRQALGQGPEFLTYFNYEAQQDKSGLPNDRFSAERPEGSISTLTIQRTEQRDSAMYRCASKQEGSYNSPLHFGNGTRLTVT.

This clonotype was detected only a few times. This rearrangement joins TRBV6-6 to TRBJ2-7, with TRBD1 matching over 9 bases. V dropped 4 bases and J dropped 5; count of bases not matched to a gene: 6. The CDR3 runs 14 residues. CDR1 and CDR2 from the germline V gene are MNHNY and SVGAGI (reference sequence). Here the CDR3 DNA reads TGTGCCAGCAGTTGGACGGGACAGGGTGACGAGCAGTACTTC. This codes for CASSWTGQGDEQYF.

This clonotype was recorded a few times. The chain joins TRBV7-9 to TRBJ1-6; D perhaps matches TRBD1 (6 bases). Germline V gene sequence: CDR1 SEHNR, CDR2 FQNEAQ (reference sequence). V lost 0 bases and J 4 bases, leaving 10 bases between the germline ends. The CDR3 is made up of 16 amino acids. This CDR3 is CASSLAFGQYNSPLHF. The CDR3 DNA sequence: TGTGCCAGCAGCTTAGCGTTTGGACAGTATAATTCACCCCTCCACTTT.

CDR3 sequence (DNA): TGTGCCAGCAGCCAAGGCCCCGAAACCTACGAGCAGTACTTC. Translating gives CASSQGPETYEQYF. The J gene is TRBJ2-7, the V gene TRBV14; D uncertain. This CDR3 is built from 14 residues. Trimming stripped 1 base from V and 2 bases from J, with 9 bases between. Germline V CDR1 and CDR2: SGHDN, FVKESK.